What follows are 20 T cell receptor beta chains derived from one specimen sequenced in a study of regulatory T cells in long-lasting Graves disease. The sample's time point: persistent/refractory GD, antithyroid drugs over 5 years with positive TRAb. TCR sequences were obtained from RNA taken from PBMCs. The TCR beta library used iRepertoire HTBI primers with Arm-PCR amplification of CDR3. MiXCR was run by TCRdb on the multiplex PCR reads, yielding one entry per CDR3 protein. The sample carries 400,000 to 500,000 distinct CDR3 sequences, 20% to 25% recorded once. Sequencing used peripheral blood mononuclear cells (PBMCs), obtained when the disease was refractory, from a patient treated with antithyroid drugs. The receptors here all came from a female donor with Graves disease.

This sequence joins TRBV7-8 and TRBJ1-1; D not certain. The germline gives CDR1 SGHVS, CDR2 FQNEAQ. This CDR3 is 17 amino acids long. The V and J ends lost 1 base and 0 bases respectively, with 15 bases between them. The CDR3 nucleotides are TGTGCCAGCAGCTTAGATAGGCTCGGCAGAATGAACACTGAAGCTTTCTTT. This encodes CASSLDRLGRMNTEAFF.

CDR3 protein: CASSFSRKDEQYF. In DNA, the CDR3 is TGTGCCAGCAGCTTCTCACGTAAGGACGAGCAGTACTTC. J is TRBJ2-7 and V is TRBV7-9; D gene unclear. Trimming took 3 bases from V and 5 from J, leaving 11 bases between them. The CDR3 is 13 amino acids. CDR1 is SEHNR and CDR2 is FQNEAQ in the germline V gene (reference sequence).

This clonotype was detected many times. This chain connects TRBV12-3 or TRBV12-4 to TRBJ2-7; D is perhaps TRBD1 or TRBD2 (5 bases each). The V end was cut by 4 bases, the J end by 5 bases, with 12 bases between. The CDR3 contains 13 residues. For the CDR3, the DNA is TGTGCCAGCAGTTGGGGACCGCTGAACGAGCAGTACTTC. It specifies CASSWGPLNEQYF.

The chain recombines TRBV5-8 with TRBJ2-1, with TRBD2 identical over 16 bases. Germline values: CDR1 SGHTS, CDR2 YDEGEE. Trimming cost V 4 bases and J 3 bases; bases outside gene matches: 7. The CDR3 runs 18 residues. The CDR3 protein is CASSPWGLAGGFYNEQFF. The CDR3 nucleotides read TGTGCCAGCAGCCCCTGGGGACTAGCGGGAGGGTTCTACAATGAGCAGTTCTTC.

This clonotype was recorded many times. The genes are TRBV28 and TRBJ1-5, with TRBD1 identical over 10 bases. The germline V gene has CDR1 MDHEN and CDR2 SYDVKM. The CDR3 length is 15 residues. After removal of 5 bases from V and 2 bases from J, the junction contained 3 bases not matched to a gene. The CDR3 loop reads CASSPGTGGNQPQHF. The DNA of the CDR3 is TGTGCCAGCAGTCCCGGGACAGGGGGCAATCAGCCCCAGCATTTT.

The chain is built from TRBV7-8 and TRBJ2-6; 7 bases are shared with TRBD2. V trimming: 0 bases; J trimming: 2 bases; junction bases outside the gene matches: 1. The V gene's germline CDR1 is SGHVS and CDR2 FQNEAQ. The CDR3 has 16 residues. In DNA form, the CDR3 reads TGTGCCAGCAGCTTAGCCAGCGGGACTGGGGCCAACGTCCTGACTTTC. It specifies CASSLASGTGANVLTF.

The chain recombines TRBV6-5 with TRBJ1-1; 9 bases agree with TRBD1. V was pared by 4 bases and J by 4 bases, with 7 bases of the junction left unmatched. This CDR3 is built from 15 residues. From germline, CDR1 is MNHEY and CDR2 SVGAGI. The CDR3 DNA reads TGTGCCAGCAGTTTACAGGGGGCGGGGGGCACTGAAGCTTTCTTT. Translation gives CASSLQGAGGTEAFF.

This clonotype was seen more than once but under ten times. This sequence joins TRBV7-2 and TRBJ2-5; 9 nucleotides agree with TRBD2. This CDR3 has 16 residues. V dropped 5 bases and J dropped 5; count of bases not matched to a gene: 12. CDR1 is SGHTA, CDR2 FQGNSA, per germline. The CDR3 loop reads CASSREGLAGTETQYF. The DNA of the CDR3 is TGTGCCAGCAGCCGAGAGGGGCTAGCGGGAACGGAGACCCAGTACTTC.

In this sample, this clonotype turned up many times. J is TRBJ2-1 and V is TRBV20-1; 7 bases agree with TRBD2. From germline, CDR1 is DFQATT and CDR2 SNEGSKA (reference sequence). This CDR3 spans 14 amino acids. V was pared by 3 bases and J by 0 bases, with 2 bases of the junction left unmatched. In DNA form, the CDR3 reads TGCAGTGCTAGTGGGGACTACTCCTACAATGAGCAGTTCTTC. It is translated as CSASGDYSYNEQFF.

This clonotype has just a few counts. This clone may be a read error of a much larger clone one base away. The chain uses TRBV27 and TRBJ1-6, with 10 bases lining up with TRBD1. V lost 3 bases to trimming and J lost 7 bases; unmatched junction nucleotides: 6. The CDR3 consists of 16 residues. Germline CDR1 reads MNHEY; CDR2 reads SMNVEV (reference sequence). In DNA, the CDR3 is TGTGCCAGCAGTTTCCGGGAGACAGGGGGCAATTCACCCCTCCACTTT. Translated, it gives CASSFRETGGNSPLHF.

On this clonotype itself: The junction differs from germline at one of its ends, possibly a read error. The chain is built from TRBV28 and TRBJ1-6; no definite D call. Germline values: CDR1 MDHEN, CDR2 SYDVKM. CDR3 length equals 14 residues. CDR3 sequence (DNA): TGTGTCAGCAGCGACCCTCTTCGGGATTCACCCCTCCACTTT. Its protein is CVSSDPLRDSPLHF.

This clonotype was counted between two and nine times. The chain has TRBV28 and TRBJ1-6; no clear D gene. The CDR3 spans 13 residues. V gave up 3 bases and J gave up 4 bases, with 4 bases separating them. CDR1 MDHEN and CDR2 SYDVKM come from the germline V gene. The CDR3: CASSLEYNSPLHF. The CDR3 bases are TGTGCCAGCAGTTTGGAGTATAATTCACCCCTCCACTTT.

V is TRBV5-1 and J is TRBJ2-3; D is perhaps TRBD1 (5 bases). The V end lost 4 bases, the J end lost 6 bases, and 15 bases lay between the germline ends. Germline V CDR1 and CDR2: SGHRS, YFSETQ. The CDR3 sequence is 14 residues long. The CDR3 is CASSQVLGRDTQYF. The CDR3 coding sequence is TGCGCCAGCAGCCAAGTTCTGGGGCGGGATACGCAGTATTTT.

CDR3 loop: CASSVDVTSGNTIYF. In nucleotides, the CDR3 is TGTGCCAGCAGCGTAGATGTTACCTCTGGAAACACCATATATTTT. The chain combines TRBV9 with TRBJ1-3; unclear D gene. V lost 0 bases, J lost 0 bases, and 7 bases lay in between. CDR1 is SGDLS, CDR2 YYNGEE, per germline. The CDR3 length is 15 residues.

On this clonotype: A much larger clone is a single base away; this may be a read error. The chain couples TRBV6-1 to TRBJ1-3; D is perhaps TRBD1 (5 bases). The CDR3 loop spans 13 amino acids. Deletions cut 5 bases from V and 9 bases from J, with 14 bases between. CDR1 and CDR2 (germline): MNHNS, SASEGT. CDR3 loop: CASSTPGRSTIYF. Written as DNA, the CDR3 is TGTGCCAGCAGTACCCCAGGGAGAAGCACCATATATTTT.

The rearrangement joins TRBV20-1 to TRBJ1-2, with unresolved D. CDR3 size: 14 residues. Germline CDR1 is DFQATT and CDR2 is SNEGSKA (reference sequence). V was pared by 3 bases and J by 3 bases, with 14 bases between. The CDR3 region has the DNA TGCAGTGCTAGTTTACCAAAGACGTACTATGGCTACACCTTC. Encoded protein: CSASLPKTYYGYTF.

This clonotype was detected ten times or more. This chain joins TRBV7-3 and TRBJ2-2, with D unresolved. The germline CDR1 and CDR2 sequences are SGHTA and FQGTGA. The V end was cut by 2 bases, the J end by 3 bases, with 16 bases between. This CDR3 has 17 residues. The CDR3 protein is CASSLDISRAYTGELFF. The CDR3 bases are TGTGCCAGCAGCTTAGACATTAGCCGGGCCTACACCGGGGAGCTGTTTTTT.

DNA of the CDR3: TGTGCCAGCAGCTTAGTGGGGAAGGCTGGCTACACCTTC. Translated, it gives CASSLVGKAGYTF. The genes are TRBV7-9 and TRBJ1-2, with D uncertain. Trimming took off 1 base at V and 7 bases at J, with 10 bases between the two ends. CDR3 size: 13 residues. CDR1 SEHNR and CDR2 FQNEAQ come from the germline V gene (reference sequence).

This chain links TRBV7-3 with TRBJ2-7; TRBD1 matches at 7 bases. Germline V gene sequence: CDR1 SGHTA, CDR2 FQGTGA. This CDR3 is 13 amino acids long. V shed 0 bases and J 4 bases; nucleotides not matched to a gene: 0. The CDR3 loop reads CASSLTTGYEQYF. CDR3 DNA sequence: TGTGCCAGCAGCTTAACGACAGGGTACGAGCAGTACTTC.

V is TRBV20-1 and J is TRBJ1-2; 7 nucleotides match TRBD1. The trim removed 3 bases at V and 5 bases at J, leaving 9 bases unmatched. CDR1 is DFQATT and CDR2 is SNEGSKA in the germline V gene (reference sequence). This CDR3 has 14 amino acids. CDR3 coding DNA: TGCAGTGCTAGCCGCTGGGACAGCCAGTATGGCTACACCTTC. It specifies CSASRWDSQYGYTF.